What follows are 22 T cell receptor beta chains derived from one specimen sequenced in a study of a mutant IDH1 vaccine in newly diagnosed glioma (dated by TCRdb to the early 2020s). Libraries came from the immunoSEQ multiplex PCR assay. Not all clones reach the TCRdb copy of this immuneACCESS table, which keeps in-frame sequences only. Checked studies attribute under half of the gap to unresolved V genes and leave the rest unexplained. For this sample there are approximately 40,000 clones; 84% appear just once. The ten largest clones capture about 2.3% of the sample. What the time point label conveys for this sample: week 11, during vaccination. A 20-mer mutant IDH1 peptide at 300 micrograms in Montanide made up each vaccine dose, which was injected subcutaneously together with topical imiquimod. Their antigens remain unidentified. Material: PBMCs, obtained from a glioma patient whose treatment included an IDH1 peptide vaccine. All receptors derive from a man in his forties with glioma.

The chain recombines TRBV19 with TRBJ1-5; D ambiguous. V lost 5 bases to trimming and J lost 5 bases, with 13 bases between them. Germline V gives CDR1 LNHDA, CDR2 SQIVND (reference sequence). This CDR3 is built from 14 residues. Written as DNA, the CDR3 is TGTGCCAGTAGTGGAAGTGGAGGGTATCAGCCCCAGCATTTT. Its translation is CASSGSGGYQPQHF.

The CDR3 region is CASSLGAISNQPQHF. In nucleotides, the CDR3 is TGTGCCAGCAGCTTGGGAGCGATTAGCAATCAGCCCCAGCATTTT. This chain joins TRBV7-6 and TRBJ1-5, with D uncertain. The CDR3 extends over 15 amino acids. Between the trimmed V and J ends, which lost 3 bases and 0 bases, there was a span of 9 bases. Per the germline V gene, CDR1 is SGHVS and CDR2 is FNYEAQ.

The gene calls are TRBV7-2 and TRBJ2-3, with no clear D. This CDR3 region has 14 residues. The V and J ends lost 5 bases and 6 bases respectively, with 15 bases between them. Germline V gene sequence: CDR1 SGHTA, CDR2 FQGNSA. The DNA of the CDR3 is TGTGCCAGCAGCGTGGGCCCCTTTGTGGATACGCAGTATTTT. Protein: CASSVGPFVDTQYF.

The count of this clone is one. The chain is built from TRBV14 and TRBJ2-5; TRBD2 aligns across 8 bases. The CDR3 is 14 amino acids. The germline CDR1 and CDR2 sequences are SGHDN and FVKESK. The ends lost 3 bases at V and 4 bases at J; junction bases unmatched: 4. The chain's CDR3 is CASSQISGRETQYF. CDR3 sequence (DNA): TGTGCCAGCAGCCAGATCAGCGGGAGAGAGACCCAGTACTTC.

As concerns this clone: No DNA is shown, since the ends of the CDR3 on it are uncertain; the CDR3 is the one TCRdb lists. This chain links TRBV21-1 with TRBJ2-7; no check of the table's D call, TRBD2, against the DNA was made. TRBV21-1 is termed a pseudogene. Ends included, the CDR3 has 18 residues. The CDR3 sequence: CASSKDGWGLGSSYEQYF.

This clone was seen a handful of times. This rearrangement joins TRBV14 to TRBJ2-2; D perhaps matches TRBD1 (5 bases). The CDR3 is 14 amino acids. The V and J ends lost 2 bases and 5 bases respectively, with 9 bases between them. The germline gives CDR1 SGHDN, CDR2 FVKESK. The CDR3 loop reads CASSQTSGTGELFF. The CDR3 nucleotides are TGTGCCAGCAGCCAAACCTCAGGGACCGGGGAGCTGTTTTTT.

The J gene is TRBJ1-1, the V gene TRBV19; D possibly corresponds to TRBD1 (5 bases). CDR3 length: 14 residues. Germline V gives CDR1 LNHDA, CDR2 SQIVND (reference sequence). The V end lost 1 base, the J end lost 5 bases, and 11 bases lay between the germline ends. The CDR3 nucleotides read TGTGCCAGTAGTATAGCTGGGGGGACGACTGAAGCTTTCTTT. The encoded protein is CASSIAGGTTEAFF.

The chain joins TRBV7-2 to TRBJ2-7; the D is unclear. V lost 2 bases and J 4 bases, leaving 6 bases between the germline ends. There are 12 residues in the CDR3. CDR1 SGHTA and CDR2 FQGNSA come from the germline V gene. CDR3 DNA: TGTGCCAGCAGCTTAAATTGGTACGAGCAGTACTTC. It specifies CASSLNWYEQYF.

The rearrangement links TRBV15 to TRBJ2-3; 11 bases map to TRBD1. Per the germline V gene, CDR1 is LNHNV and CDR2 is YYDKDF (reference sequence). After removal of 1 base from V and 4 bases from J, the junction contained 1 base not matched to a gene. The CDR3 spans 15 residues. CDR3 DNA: TGTGCCACCAGCAGAGGGACAGGGGGCGCAGATACGCAGTATTTT. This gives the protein CATSRGTGGADTQYF. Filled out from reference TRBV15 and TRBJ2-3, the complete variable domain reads DAMVIQNPRYQVTQFGKPVTLSCSQTLNHNVMYWYQQKSSQAPKLLFHYYDKDFNNEADTPDNFQSRRPNTSFCFLDIRSPGLGDTAMYLCATSRGTGGADTQYFGPGTRLTVL.

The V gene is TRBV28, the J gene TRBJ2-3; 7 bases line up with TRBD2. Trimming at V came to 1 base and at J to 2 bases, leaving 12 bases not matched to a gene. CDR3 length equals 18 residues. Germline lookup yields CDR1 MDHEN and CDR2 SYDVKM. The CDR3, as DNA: TGTGCCAGCAGTTTATATATGCCAGGGCTAGCGGCCACAGATACGCAGTATTTT. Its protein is CASSLYMPGLAATDTQYF.

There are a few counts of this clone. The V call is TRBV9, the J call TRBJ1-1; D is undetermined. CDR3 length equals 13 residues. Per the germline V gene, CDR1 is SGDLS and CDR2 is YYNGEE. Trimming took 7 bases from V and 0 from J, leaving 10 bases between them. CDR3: CASSRQLNTEAFF. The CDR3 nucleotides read TGTGCCAGCTCTCGGCAGTTGAACACTGAAGCTTTCTTT.

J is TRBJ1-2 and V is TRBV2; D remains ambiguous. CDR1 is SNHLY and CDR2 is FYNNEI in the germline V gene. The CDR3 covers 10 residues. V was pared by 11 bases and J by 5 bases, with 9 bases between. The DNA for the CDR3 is TGTGCCGGAGAAGATTATGGCTACACCTTC. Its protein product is CAGEDYGYTF. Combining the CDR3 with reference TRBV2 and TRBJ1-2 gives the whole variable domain EPEVTQTPSHQVTQMGQEVILRCVPISNHLYFYWYRQILGQKVEFLVSFYNNEISEKSEIFDDQFSVERPDGSNFTLKIRSTKLEDSAMYFCAGEDYGYTFGSGTRLTVV.

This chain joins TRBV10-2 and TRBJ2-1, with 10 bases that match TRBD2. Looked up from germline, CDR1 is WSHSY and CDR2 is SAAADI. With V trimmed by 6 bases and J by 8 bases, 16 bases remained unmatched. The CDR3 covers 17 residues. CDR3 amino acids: CASRVGSSGSKSYEQFF. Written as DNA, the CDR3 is TGCGCCAGCAGAGTAGGGTCTAGCGGGAGCAAGTCCTATGAGCAGTTCTTC.

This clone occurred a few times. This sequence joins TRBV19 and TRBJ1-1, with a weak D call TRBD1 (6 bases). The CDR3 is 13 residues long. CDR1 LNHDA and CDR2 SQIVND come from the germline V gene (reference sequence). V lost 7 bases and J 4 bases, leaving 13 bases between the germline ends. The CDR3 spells CASKWRGGTEAFF. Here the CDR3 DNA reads TGTGCCAGTAAGTGGAGGGGGGGCACTGAAGCTTTCTTT.

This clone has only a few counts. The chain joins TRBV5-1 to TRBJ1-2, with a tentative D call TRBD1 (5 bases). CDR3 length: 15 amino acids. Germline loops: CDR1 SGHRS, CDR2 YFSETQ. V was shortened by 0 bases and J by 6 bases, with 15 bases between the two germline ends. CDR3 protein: CASSLAPTALDGYTF. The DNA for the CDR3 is TGCGCCAGCAGCTTGGCCCCGACAGCTCTGGATGGCTACACCTTC.

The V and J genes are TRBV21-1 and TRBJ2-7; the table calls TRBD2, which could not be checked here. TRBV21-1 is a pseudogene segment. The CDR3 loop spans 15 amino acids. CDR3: CASSLRRTLYYEQYF. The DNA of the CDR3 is TGTGCCAGCAGCTTAAGGAGGACCTTATACTACGAGCAGTACTTC.

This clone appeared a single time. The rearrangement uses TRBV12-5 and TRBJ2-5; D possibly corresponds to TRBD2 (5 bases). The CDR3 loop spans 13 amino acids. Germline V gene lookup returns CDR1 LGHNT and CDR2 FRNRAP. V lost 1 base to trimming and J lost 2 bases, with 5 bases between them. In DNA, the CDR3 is TGTGCTAGTGGTTTGGCGGGACAAGAGACCCAGTACTTC. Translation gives CASGLAGQETQYF. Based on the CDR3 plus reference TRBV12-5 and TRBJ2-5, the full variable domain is DARVTQTPRHKVTEMGQEVTMRCQPILGHNTVFWYRQTMMQGLELLAYFRNRAPLDDSGMPKDRFSAEMPDATLATLKIQPSEPRDSAVYFCASGLAGQETQYFGPGTRLLVL.

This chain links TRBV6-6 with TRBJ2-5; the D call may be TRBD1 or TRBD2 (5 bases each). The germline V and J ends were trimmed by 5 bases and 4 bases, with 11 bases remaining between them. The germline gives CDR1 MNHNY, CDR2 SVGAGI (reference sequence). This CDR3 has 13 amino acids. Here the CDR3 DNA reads TGTGCCAGCAGTCCCCGGGGCGTAGAGACCCAGTACTTC. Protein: CASSPRGVETQYF.

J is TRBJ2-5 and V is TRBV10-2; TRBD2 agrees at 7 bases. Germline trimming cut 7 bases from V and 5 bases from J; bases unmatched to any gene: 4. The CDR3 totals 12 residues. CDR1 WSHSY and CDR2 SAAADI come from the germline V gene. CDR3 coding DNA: TGCGCCAGCACGGGCGGGAGCGAGACCCAGTACTTC. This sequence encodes CASTGGSETQYF.

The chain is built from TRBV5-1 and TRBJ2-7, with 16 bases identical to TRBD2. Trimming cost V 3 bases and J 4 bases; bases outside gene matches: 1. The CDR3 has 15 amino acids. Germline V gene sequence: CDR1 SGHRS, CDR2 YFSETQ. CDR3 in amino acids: CASSWGLAGGYEQYF. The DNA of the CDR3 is TGCGCCAGCAGCTGGGGACTAGCGGGAGGGTACGAGCAGTACTTC.

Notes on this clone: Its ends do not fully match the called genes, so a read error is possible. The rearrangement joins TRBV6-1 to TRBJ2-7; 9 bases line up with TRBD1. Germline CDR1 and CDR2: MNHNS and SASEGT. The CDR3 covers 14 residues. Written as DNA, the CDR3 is TGTGCCAGCAGCGAAGGGACAGGGAAGGCCGAGCAGTACTTC. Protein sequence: CASSEGTGKAEQYF.

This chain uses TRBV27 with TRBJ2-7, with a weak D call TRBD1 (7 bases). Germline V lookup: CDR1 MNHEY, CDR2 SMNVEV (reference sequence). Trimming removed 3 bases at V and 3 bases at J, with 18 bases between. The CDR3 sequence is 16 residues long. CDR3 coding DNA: TGTGCCAGCAGTTTGGGGGGCAGGGGGGTCTTCTACGAGCAGTACTTC. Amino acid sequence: CASSLGGRGVFYEQYF.